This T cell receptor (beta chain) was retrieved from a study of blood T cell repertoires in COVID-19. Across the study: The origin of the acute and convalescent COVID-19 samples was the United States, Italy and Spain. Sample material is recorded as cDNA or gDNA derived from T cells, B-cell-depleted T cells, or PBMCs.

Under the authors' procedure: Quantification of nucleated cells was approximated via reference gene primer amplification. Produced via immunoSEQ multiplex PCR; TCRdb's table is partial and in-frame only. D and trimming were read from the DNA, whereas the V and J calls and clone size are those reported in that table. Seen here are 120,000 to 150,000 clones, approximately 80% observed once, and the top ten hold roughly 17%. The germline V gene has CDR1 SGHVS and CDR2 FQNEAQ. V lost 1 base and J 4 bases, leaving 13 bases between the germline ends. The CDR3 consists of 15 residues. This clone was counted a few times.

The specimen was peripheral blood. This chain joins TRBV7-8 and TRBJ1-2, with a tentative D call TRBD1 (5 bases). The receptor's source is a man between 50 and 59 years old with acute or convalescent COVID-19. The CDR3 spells CASSLVAAGIYGYTF. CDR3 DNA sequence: TGTGCCAGCAGCTTAGTGGCGGCAGGGATCTATGGCTACACCTTC. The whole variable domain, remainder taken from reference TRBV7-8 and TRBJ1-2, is GAGVSQSPRYKVAKRGQDVALRCDPISGHVSLFWYQQALGQGPEFLTYFQNEAQLDKSGLPSDRFFAERPEGSVSTLKIQRTQQEDSAVYLCASSLVAAGIYGYTFGSGTRLTVV.